The following is a TCR beta chain sequence with its context. The antigen is not known. The source of the sample is a study of beta chain features in type 1 diabetes. Overall study results and limits: Type 1 diabetes patients had fewer VDJ junction insertions and more deletions. Equally in patients and controls, PCR might preferentially amplify shorter templates. Cells with high TCR expression could be over-represented when cDNA is sequenced.

Per the germline V gene, CDR1 is PRHDT and CDR2 is FYEKMQ (reference sequence). V was clipped by 5 bases and J by 0 bases; unmatched bases: 3. The CDR3 is 14 residues long. Reverse transcription of all isolated RNA meant that expressed TCRB transcripts were sequenced. Data came from immunoSEQ multiplex PCR; TCRdb stores just in-frame clones and leaves some out. This sample has roughly 370,000 clones, with approximately 15% found just once. The chain employs TRBV13 and TRBJ1-2, with 7 bases matching TRBD1. The origin of this receptor is a man aged 25 to 40 in good health. Sequenced sample: naive CD4+ T cells from blood. DNA for the CDR3: TGTGCCAGCAGCCCGACAGGGTCTAACTATGGCTACACCTTC. This encodes CASSPTGSNYGYTF.